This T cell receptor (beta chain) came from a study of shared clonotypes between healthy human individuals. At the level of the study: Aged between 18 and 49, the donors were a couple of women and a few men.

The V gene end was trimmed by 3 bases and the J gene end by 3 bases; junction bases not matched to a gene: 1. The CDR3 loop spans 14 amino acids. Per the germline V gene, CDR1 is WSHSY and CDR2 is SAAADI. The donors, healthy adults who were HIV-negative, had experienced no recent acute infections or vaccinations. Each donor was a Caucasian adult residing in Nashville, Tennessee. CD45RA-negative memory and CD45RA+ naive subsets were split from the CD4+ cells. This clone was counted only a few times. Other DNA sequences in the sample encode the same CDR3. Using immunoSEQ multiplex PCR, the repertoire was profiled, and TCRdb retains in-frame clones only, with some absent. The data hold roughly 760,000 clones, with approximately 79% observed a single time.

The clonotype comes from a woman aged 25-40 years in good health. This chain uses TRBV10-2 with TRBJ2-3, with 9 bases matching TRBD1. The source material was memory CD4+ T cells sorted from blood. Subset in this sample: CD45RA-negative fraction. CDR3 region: CASSDGTGTDTQYF. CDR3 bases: TGCGCCAGCAGTGACGGGACAGGGACAGATACGCAGTATTTT.